Listed below are T cell receptor beta chains from one sample, sequenced in a study of T cell responses to AZD1222 COVID-19 vaccine. Here immunoSEQ multiplex PCR was the method, and the copy in TCRdb shows in-frame clones only, minus some. The sample holds 75,000 to 90,000 clones, 70% to 90% seen once. The sequenced sample was peripheral blood, obtained 28 days after the second AZD1222 dose. Receptors originate from an adult who received the AZD1222 COVID-19 vaccine. The CDR3 runs from the conserved cysteine through the conserved F or W. Fields, in order: V gene, clone size, D gene, J gene, CDR3 protein, CDR3 DNA. The D gene is left open where the match is weak. Clone size is stated in some rows and not others, as once, few, many or a class when expanded.

>TRBV7-9|once|.|TRBJ1-3
CASSPDLQTSGNTIYF
TGTGCCAGCAGCCCGGACTTGCAAACCTCTGGAAACACCATATATTTT
>TRBV21-1|.|.|TRBJ1-6
CASSKGLPHTIRDSPLHF
TGTGCCAGCAGCAAAGGTCTCCCACATACGATCCGGGATTCACCCCTCCACTTT
>TRBV9|.|.|TRBJ2-7
CASSVAATDYEQYF
TGTGCCAGCAGCGTAGCAGCTACAGATTACGAGCAGTACTTC
>TRBV7-3|.|.|TRBJ2-5
CASSLGPVGLAKETQYF
TGTGCCAGCAGCTTAGGTCCAGTAGGTCTAGCGAAAGAGACCCAGTACTTC
>TRBV5-6|few|.|TRBJ1-6
CASSLRNSPLHF
TGTGCCAGCAGCTTGAGAAATTCACCCCTCCACTTT
>TRBV5-8|.|TRBD1|TRBJ2-1
CASSLALGQGFNEQFF
TGTGCCAGCAGCTTGGCCTTGGGACAGGGTTTCAATGAGCAGTTCTTC
>TRBV4-2|.|.|TRBJ2-1
CASSPGSVQQFF
TGTGCCAGCAGTCCCGGTTCGGTACAGCAGTTCTTC
>TRBV18|few|TRBD1|TRBJ1-4
CASSPDRGYEKLFF
TGTGCCAGCTCACCGGACAGGGGCTATGAAAAACTGTTTTTT
>TRBV6-5|.|.|TRBJ2-1
CASTKEYEQFF
TGTGCCAGCACTAAGGAGTATGAGCAGTTCTTC
>TRBV19|.|TRBD1|TRBJ2-5
CASSPPETGGETQYF
TGTGCCAGTAGTCCCCCAGAGACAGGGGGAGAGACCCAGTACTTC
>TRBV7-2|.|TRBD2|TRBJ2-7
CASSSRLAGVEQYF
TGTGCCAGCAGCTCCCGACTAGCGGGAGTCGAGCAGTACTTC
>TRBV5-1|once|TRBD1|TRBJ1-2
CASSLVGRGLSGYTF
TGCGCCAGCAGCTTGGTGGGCAGGGGGCTTAGTGGCTACACCTTC
>TRBV7-3|.|TRBD2|TRBJ2-2
CASSSTLGGRAAGELFF
TGTGCCAGCAGCTCCACCCTCGGGGGGAGGGCCGCCGGGGAGCTGTTTTTT